The rows below give T cell receptor beta chains drawn from one sample of a study of shared clonotypes between healthy human individuals. Here immunoSEQ multiplex PCR was the method, and the copy in TCRdb shows in-frame clones only, minus some. Of 2 million or so clones listed, 85% to 95% are singletons. Sequencing was carried out using naive CD4+ T cells sorted from blood. These receptors were obtained from a man aged 18 to 29 in good health. Each CDR3 is given with its conserved first and last residue. D genes are given only for firm matches. Size is omitted from some rows. Given values are once, few, many or a class for expanded clones.

V gene	D gene	J gene	clone size	CDR3 DNA	CDR3 protein
TRBV4-1	TRBD1	TRBJ2-5	.	TGCGCCAGCAGACGATCAGGGGGTGAAGAGACCCAGTACTTC	CASRRSGGEETQYF
TRBV10-3	.	TRBJ1-5	few	TGTGCCATCAGTGAGTCGTCGACAGGCCGTCAGCCCCAGCATTTT	CAISESSTGRQPQHF
TRBV6-1	.	TRBJ1-5	.	TGTGCCAGCAGTGAAGCGTCGACAGCATATAGCAATCAGCCCCAGCATTTT	CASSEASTAYSNQPQHF
TRBV21-1	.	TRBJ2-3	.	TGTGCCAGCAGCAAAGGACCAGATACGCAGTATTTT	CASSKGPDTQYF
TRBV6-5	TRBD1	TRBJ2-7	.	TGTGCCACCGTCTTCGGGACAGGGGGTAGCTACGAGCAGTACTTC	CATVFGTGGSYEQYF
TRBV6-1	.	TRBJ1-1	.	TGTGCCAGCAGACGACCCCCTGAAGCTTTCTTT	CASRRPPEAFF
TRBV15	.	TRBJ2-3	.	TGTGCCACCAGCAGAGATCCTACCTATCCAGATACGCAGTATTTT	CATSRDPTYPDTQYF
TRBV7-9	.	TRBJ1-1	.	TGTGCTGTGGGGAACACTGAAGCTTTCTTT	CAVGNTEAFF
TRBV30	TRBD1	TRBJ2-2	.	TGTGCCTGGAGTGGACAGGGGAGCACCGGGGAGCTGTTTTTT	CAWSGQGSTGELFF
TRBV18	TRBD1	TRBJ1-2	.	TGTGCCAGCTCACCAGGACAGGTTAACTATGGCTACACCTTC	CASSPGQVNYGYTF
TRBV6-5	.	TRBJ1-4	.	TGTGCCAGCGCAACTGAGGGGTCTACTAATGAAAAACTGTTTTTT	CASATEGSTNEKLFF
TRBV2	TRBD1	TRBJ1-4	.	TGTGCCAGCACGAGACAGGGGGCAGATGAAAAACTGTTTTTT	CASTRQGADEKLFF
TRBV7-3	.	TRBJ2-2	once	TGTGCCAGCGGGGGACCCGGGGAGCTGTTTTTT	CASGGPGELFF
TRBV6-5	TRBD1	TRBJ2-1	.	TGTGCCAGCAGCCGCGGGGACAGGGAGTTCTTC	CASSRGDREFF
TRBV5-4	.	TRBJ1-2	.	TGTGCCAGCAGCCGCCTGGGAGCTATCGGCTACACCTTC	CASSRLGAIGYTF
TRBV9	.	TRBJ1-1	.	TGTGCCAGCAGCGTAGGAGTACGGTGGGAGAACACTGAAGCTTTCTTT	CASSVGVRWENTEAFF
TRBV6-6	.	TRBJ2-5	.	TGTGCCAGCAGTACCGGGGACGGGGAGACCCAGTACTTC	CASSTGDGETQYF
TRBV28	TRBD1	TRBJ1-5	.	TGTGCCAGCAGTTTAGGAACAGGGGGCGGTCAGCCCCAGCATTTT	CASSLGTGGGQPQHF
TRBV15	TRBD1	TRBJ2-2	.	TGTGCCACCAGCACGCGGACAGGGGAGAACACCGGGGAGCTGTTTTTT	CATSTRTGENTGELFF
TRBV19	.	TRBJ2-7	.	TGTGCCAGTAGTATGTTCGACCGACCCTACGAGCAGTACTTC	CASSMFDRPYEQYF
TRBV10-3	.	TRBJ1-1	.	TGTGCCATCAGTGTTGAGGTGAACACTGAAGCTTTCTTT	CAISVEVNTEAFF
TRBV25-1	TRBD1	TRBJ2-7	.	TGTGCCAGCCTTAGGGGGCGCGAGCAGTACTTC	CASLRGREQYF
TRBV5-1	.	TRBJ2-7	.	TGCGCCAGCAGCCCCGAGAACTACTACGAGCAGTACTTC	CASSPENYYEQYF
TRBV5-1	.	TRBJ1-3	.	TGCGCCAGCAGCTTGCGGCTTGGGGACACCATATATTTT	CASSLRLGDTIYF
TRBV7-6	.	TRBJ2-5	.	TGTGCCAGCAGCCTTCCGGTGGGGGGTAAGGAACAAGAGACCCAGTACTTC	CASSLPVGGKEQETQYF
TRBV25-1	.	TRBJ2-3	.	TGTGCCAGCAGTCTGAGAGATACGCAGTATTTT	CASSLRDTQYF